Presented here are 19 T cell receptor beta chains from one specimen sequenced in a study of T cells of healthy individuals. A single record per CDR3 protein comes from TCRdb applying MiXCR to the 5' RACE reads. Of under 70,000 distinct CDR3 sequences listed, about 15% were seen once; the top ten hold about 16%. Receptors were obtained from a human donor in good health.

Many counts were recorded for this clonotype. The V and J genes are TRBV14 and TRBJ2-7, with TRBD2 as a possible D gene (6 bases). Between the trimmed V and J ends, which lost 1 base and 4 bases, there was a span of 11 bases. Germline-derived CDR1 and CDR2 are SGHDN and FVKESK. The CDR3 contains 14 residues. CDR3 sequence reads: CASSQGGISYEQYF. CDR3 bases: TGTGCCAGCAGCCAAGGCGGGATCTCTTACGAGCAGTACTTC.

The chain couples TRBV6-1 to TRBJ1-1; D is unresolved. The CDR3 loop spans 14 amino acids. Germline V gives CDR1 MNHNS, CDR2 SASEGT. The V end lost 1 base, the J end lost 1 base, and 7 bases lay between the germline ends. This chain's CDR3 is CASSEGGRNTEAFF. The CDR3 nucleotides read TGTGCCAGCAGTGAAGGAGGCAGGAACACTGAAGCTTTCTTT.

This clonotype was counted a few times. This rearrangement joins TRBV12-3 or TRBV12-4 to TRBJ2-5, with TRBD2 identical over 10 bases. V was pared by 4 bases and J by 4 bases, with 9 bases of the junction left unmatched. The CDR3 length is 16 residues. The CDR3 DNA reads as TGTGCCAGCAGTTCGTTGAGCGGGGGGGCGACAGAGACCCAGTACTTC. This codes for CASSSLSGGATETQYF.

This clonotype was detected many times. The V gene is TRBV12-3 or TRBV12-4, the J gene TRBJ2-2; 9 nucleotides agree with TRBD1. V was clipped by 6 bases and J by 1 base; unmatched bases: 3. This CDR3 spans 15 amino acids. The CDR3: CASSPDRGNTGELFF. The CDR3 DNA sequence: TGTGCCAGCAGCCCGGACAGGGGGAACACCGGGGAGCTGTTTTTT.

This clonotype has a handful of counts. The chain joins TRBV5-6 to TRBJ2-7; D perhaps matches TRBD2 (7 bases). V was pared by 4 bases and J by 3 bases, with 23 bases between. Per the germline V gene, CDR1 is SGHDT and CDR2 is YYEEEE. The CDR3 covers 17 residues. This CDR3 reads CASSRGSRGANRYEQYF. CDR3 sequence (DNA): TGTGCCAGCAGCCGGGGGAGTCGGGGGGCCAACCGCTACGAGCAGTACTTC.

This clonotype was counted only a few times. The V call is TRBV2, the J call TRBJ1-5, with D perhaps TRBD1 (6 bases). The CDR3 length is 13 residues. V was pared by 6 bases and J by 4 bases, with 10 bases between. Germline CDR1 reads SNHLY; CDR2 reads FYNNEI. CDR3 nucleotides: TGTGCCAGCAGGGGGACACTGAATCAGCCCCAGCATTTT. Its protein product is CASRGTLNQPQHF.

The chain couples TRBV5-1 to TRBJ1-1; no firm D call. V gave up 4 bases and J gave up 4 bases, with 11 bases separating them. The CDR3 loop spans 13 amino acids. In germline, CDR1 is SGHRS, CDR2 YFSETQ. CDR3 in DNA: TGCGCCAGCAGCCTCGGACCGGGCACTGAAGCTTTCTTT. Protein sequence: CASSLGPGTEAFF.

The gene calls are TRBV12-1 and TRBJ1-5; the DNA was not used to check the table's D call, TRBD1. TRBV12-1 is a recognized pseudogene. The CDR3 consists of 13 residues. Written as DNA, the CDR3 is TGTGCCAGCACCTCACAGGGTAACCAGCCCCAGCATTTT. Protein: CASTSQGNQPQHF.

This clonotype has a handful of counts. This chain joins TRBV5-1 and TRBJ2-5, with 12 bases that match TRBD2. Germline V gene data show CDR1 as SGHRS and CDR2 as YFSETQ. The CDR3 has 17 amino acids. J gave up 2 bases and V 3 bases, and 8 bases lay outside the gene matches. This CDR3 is CASSSRRLAGDQETQYF. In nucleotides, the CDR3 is TGCGCCAGCAGCTCGAGGCGACTAGCGGGGGATCAAGAGACCCAGTACTTC.

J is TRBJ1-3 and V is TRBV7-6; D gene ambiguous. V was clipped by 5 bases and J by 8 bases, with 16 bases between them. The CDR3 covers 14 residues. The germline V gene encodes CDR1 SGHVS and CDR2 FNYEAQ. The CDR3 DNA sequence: TGTGCCAGCAGCCCTCGGTTTAGGGAAGACACCATATATTTT. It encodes CASSPRFREDTIYF.

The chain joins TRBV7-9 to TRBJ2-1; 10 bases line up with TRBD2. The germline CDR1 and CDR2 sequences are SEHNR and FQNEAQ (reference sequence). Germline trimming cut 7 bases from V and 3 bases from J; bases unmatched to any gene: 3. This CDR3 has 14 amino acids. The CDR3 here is CASTRTSGYNEQFF. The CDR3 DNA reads TGTGCCAGCACTAGGACTAGCGGCTACAATGAGCAGTTCTTC.

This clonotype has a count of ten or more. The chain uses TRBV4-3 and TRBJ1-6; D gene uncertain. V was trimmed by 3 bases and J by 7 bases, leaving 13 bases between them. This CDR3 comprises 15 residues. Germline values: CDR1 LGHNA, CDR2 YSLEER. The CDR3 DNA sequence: TGCGCCAGCAGCCACCCCACCCCCGGGAATTCACCCCTCCACTTT. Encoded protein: CASSHPTPGNSPLHF.

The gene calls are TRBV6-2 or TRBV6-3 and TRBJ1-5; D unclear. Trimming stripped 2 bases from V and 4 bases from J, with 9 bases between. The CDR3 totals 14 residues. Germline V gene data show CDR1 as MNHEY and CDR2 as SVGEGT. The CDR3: CASSYVKANQPQHF. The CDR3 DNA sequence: TGTGCCAGCAGTTACGTGAAGGCTAATCAGCCCCAGCATTTT.

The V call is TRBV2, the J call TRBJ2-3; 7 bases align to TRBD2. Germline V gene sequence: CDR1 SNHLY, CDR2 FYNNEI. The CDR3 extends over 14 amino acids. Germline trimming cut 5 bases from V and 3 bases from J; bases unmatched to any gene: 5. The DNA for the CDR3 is TGTGCCAGCAGTATAGCGGGTATGACAGATACGCAGTATTTT. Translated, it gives CASSIAGMTDTQYF.

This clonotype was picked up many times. The CDR3 DNA reads as TGTGCCAGCAGCCAAGCTACAGGGGGAGCGGAGTTCTTC. Its protein is CASSQATGGAEFF. The chain links TRBV14 to TRBJ2-1; 8 bases are a match to TRBD1. The CDR3 has 13 residues. Germline V gene sequence: CDR1 SGHDN, CDR2 FVKESK. Trimming removed 1 base from V and 14 bases from J; junction bases left unmatched: 7.

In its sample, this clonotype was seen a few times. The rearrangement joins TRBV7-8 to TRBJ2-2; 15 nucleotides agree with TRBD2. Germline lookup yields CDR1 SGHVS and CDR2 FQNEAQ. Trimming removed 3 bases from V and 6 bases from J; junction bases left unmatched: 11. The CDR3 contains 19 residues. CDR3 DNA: TGTGCCAGCAGCTTCCGGACTAGCGGGAGGGGAAAACTTGCCGGGGAGCTGTTTTTT. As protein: CASSFRTSGRGKLAGELFF.

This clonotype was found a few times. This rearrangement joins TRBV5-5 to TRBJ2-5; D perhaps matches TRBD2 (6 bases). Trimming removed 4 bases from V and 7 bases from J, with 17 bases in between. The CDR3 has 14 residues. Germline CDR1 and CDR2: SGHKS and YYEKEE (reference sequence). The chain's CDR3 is CASSPRTNVGTQYF. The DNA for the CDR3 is TGTGCCAGCAGCCCACGGACTAACGTGGGGACCCAGTACTTC.

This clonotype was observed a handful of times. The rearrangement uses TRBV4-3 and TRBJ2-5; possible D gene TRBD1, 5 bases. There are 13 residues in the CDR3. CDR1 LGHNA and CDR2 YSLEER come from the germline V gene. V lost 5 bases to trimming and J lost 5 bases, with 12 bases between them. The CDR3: CASSRGRWETQYF. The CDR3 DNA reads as TGCGCCAGCAGCAGGGGCCGGTGGGAGACCCAGTACTTC.

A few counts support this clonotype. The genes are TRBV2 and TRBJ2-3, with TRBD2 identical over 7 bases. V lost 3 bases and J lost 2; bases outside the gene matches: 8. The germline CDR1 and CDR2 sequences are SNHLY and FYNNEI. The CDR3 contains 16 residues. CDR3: CASSDRVGGNTDTQYF. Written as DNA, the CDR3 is TGTGCCAGCAGTGATCGGGTCGGGGGGAACACAGATACGCAGTATTTT.